This T cell receptor beta chain was captured in a study of brain T cells in children with intractable seizures. Whole-study findings and limits: Patients' HCMV serostatus was unknown; virus specificity rests on CDR3 similarity alone. Clones missing pre-surgery may reflect undersampling of that blood sample.

The sequenced cases were selected for having the highest brain T cell transcript signatures. Regarding this clone: No antigen is known for it.

Assay used: immunoSEQ multiplex PCR; TCRdb lists only in-frame clones, some missing. The repertoire holds 78,000 or so clones, with approximately 90% as singletons. Per germline, CDR1 MNHEY and CDR2 SVGAGI. Trimming removed 3 bases at V and 2 bases at J, with 11 bases between. The CDR3 spans 14 residues. The clonotype comes from a girl aged 2-15 years with Rasmussen encephalitis and intractable seizures. The chain carries TRBV6-5 and TRBJ2-7, with D possibly being TRBD1 (6 bases). This material consisted of peripheral blood, taken at surgery. In DNA, the CDR3 is TGTGCCAGCAGTTATTTGAACAGGGCCTACGAGCAGTACTTC. Translated: CASSYLNRAYEQYF.